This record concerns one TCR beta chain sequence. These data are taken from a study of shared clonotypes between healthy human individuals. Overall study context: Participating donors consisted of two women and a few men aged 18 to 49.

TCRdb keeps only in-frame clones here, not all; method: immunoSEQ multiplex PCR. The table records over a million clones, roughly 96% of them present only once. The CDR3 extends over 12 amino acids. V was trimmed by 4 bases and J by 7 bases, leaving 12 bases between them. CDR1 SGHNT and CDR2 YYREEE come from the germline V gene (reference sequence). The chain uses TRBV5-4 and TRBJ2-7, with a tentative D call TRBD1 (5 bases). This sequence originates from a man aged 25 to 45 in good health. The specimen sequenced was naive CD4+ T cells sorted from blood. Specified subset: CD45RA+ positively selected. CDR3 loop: CASSLPREEQYF. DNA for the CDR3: TGTGCCAGCAGCCTCCCCAGGGAAGAGCAGTACTTC.